This record covers a single T cell receptor (beta chain). At least ten counts were recorded for this clonotype. Its antigen has not been determined. Base qualities are missing; no much larger clone stands one base away. The sample belongs to a study of T cells of healthy individuals (dated 2018 in TCRdb). Libraries were built with 5' RACE. Sequencing took place on an Illumina MiSeq. TCRdb trimmed the raw reads at Q25, called clones with MiXCR and kept productive beta chains. For every CDR3 protein sequence, its rows merge into one entry that carries the most common genes and DNA. The sample yields approximately 50,000 distinct CDR3 sequences; over 12% were counted once. About 16% of the sample goes to the ten largest clones. Measured from the cysteine to the phenylalanine, the CDR3 is 10 residues long. This entry keeps only the CDR3 DNA: 30 bases, framed from base 1. Trimming at the junction amounts to 5 bases on V and 4 bases on J, and the germline ends lie 5 bases apart. As encoded in the germline V gene, CDR1 is SQVTM while CDR2 is ANQGSEA.

The sequence is built from TRBV29-1 and TRBJ1-2; no D gene is confidently identified. The origin of this receptor is a human donor in good health. The CDR3 in this case is CSVSGYGYTF. In nucleotide form, the sequence is TGCAGCGTTTCGGGCTATGGCTACACCTTC.